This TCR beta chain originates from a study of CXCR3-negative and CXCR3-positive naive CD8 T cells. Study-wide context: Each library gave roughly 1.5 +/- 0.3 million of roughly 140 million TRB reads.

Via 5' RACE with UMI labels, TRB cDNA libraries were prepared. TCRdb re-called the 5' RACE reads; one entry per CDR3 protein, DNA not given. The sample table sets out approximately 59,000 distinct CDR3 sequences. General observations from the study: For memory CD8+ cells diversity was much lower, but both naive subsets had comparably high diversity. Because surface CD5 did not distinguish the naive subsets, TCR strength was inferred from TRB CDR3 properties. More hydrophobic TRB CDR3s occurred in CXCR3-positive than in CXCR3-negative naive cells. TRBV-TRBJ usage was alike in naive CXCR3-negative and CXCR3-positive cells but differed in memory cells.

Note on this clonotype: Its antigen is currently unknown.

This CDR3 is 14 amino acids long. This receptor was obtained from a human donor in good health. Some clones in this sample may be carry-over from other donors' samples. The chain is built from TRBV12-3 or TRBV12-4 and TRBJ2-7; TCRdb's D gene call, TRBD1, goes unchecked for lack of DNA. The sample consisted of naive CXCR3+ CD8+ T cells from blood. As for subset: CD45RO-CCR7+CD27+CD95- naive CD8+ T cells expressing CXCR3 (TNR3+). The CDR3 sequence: CASSFGSGSYEQYF.